These 14 T cell receptor beta chains were sequenced from one sample in a study of CD8 T cells in ankylosing spondylitis. One entry per CDR3 protein, called by TCRdb with MiXCR from the 5' RACE reads. Among 350,000 to 400,000 distinct CDR3 sequences listed, 20% to 25% were seen once. The sample comprised blood, either unsorted or a sorted T cell fraction (not recorded which). The receptors come from a male donor with ankylosing spondylitis or in good health (not recorded which).

The chain recombines TRBV20-1 with TRBJ2-1, with 9 bases identical to TRBD2. V gave up 5 bases and J gave up 3 bases; unmatched junction bases: 2. Germline-derived CDR1 and CDR2 are DFQATT and SNEGSKA (reference sequence). The CDR3 is 13 residues long. The CDR3 loop reads CSALAGNYNEQFF. The CDR3 DNA reads TGCAGTGCTCTAGCGGGGAACTACAATGAGCAGTTCTTC.

This CDR3 reads CASGKGEQFF. In nucleotides, the CDR3 is TGTGCCAGCGGAAAAGGGGAGCAGTTCTTC. The chain carries TRBV27 and TRBJ2-1; no definite D call. Between the trimmed V and J ends, which lost 8 bases and 10 bases, there was a span of 9 bases. Germline CDR1 is MNHEY and CDR2 is SMNVEV (reference sequence). The CDR3 length is 10 residues.

V is TRBV7-9 and J is TRBJ2-7; unclear D gene. There are 16 residues in the CDR3. Per the germline V gene, CDR1 is SEHNR and CDR2 is FQNEAQ (reference sequence). Deletions cut 5 bases from V and 0 bases from J, with 17 bases between. CDR3 amino acids: CASSPLVSRSSYEQYF. CDR3 sequence (DNA): TGTGCCAGCAGCCCCCTAGTCAGCCGAAGCTCCTACGAGCAGTACTTC. The full variable domain, completed using reference TRBV7-9 and TRBJ2-7, is DTGVSQNPRHKITKRGQNVTFRCDPISEHNRLYWYRQTLGQGPEFLTYFQNEAQLEKSRLLSDRFSAERPKGSFSTLEIQRTEQGDSAMYLCASSPLVSRSSYEQYFGPGTRLTVT.

This clonotype was seen more than once but under ten times. The rearrangement uses TRBV4-1 and TRBJ2-7, with D possibly TRBD1 on 6 matching bases. Trimming shortened V by 4 bases and J by 3 bases, and 19 bases separated the two germline ends. The CDR3 is 16 residues long. The germline gives CDR1 MGHRA, CDR2 YSYEKL. The chain's CDR3 is CASSRQTGIRSYEQYF. Written as DNA, the CDR3 is TGCGCCAGCAGCCGACAAACAGGGATTAGGAGCTACGAGCAGTACTTC.

The table lists this clonotype with a few counts. The rearrangement uses TRBV20-1 and TRBJ2-5; TRBD2 matches 7 bases. The CDR3 runs 14 residues. V lost 1 base to trimming and J lost 5 bases; unmatched junction nucleotides: 7. Germline-derived CDR1 and CDR2 are DFQATT and SNEGSKA (reference sequence). The CDR3 DNA sequence: TGCAGTGCTAGAGTCCGACTAGCTGGTGAGACCCAGTACTTC. As protein: CSARVRLAGETQYF.

V and J are TRBV4-1 and TRBJ1-6; TRBD1 matches 11 bases. The trim removed 1 base at V and 9 bases at J, leaving 8 bases unmatched. The CDR3 is 17 residues long. From germline, CDR1 is MGHRA and CDR2 YSYEKL. The CDR3 DNA reads as TGCGCCAGCAGCCAAGTGGGACAGGGGGTTAGGGGTTCACCCCTCCACTTT. Residues: CASSQVGQGVRGSPLHF.

The rearrangement links TRBV12-3 or TRBV12-4 to TRBJ2-3; D gene uncertain. Trimming shortened V by 3 bases and J by 2 bases, and 9 bases separated the two germline ends. CDR3 length: 14 residues. In DNA, the CDR3 is TGTGCCAGCAGTTTCGGTAGAGACACAGATACGCAGTATTTT. It encodes CASSFGRDTDTQYF.

This chain joins TRBV12-3 or TRBV12-4 and TRBJ2-5, with 11 bases fitting TRBD2. Trimming removed 5 bases from V and 4 bases from J; junction bases left unmatched: 6. The CDR3 extends over 15 amino acids. Here the CDR3 DNA reads TGTGCCAGCAGTACCATAGCGGGGGGGTTAGAGACCCAGTACTTC. It translates to CASSTIAGGLETQYF.

The sample holds a few counts of this clonotype. This chain uses TRBV3-1 with TRBJ1-1, with no clear D. V lost 1 base, J lost 5 bases, and 11 bases lay in between. CDR1 is LGHDT and CDR2 is YNNKEL in the germline V gene (reference sequence). The CDR3 contains 14 residues. The CDR3 here is CASSQGLGYTEAFF. In DNA, the CDR3 is TGTGCCAGCAGCCAAGGGTTGGGATATACTGAAGCTTTCTTT.

V gene TRBV18 combines with J gene TRBJ2-7; D is undetermined. The CDR3 extends over 13 amino acids. Trimming cost V 3 bases and J 3 bases, with 9 bases left between them. Germline CDR1 is KGHSH and CDR2 is LQKENI. The CDR3 loop reads CASSPQTHYEQYF. The DNA of the CDR3 is TGTGCCAGCTCACCGCAGACACACTACGAGCAGTACTTC.

The rearrangement joins TRBV7-9 to TRBJ2-3; D is unclear. The V end was cut by 3 bases, the J end by 6 bases, with 16 bases between. The CDR3 spans 15 residues. Germline-derived CDR1 and CDR2 are SEHNR and FQNEAQ (reference sequence). CDR3 sequence (DNA): TGTGCCAGCAGCTTGATGTCGGTCCCCGAGGATACGCAGTATTTT. Amino acids: CASSLMSVPEDTQYF.

This clonotype has ten or more counts. The V gene is TRBV3-1, the J gene TRBJ2-2, with 9 nucleotides matching TRBD2. The CDR3 is 16 residues long. Germline trimming cut 5 bases from V and 9 bases from J; bases unmatched to any gene: 13. The germline V gene has CDR1 LGHDT and CDR2 YNNKEL (reference sequence). In DNA, the CDR3 is TGTGCCAGCAGCTCCCGGCGGGGGGGCACGAGGAGGGAGCTGTTTTTT. Its translation: CASSSRRGGTRRELFF.

V gene TRBV4-1 combines with J gene TRBJ2-3; D call uncertain. The length of the CDR3 is 16 residues. Trimming stripped 0 bases from V and 2 bases from J, with 12 bases between. Germline V CDR1 and CDR2: MGHRA, YSYEKL. The CDR3 DNA sequence: TGCGCCAGCAGCCAAGAACACCCACCGACCACAGATACGCAGTATTTT. It specifies CASSQEHPPTTDTQYF.

This clonotype was detected many times. The chain employs TRBV25-1 and TRBJ2-7; TRBD2 is a possible D gene (5 bases). Trimming took off 3 bases at V and 0 bases at J, with 6 bases between the two ends. CDR3 length: 13 residues. The germline V gene has CDR1 MGHDK and CDR2 SYGVNS. CDR3 protein: CASSDRGSYEQYF. For the CDR3, the DNA is TGTGCCAGCAGTGACCGGGGCTCCTACGAGCAGTACTTC.